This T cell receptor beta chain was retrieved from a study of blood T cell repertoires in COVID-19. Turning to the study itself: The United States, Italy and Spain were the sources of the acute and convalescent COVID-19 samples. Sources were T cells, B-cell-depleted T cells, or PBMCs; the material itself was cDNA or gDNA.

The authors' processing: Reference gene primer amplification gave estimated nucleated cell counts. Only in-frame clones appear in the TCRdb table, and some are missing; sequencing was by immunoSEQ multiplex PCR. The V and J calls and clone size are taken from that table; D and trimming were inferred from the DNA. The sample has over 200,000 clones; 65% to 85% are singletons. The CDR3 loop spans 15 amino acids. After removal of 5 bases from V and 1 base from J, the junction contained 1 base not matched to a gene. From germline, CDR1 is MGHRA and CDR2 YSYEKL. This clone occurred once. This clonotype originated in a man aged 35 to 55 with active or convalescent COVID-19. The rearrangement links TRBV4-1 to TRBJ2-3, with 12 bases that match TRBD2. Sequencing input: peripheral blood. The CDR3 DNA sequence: TGCGCCAGCAGCAGGACTAGCGGGGGCACAGATACGCAGTATTTT. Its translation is CASSRTSGGTDTQYF.